Presented here are 10 T cell receptor beta chains from one specimen sequenced in a study of cytomegalovirus exposure and HLA in healthy donors. Primers included in the PCR were 60 Vbeta and 13 Jbeta primers. Clones were sequenced by immunoSEQ multiplex PCR, and TCRdb holds only the in-frame ones, with some missing. The repertoire holds about 83,000 clones, with roughly 76% as singletons. Sequencing was done on a sample of PBMCs. All receptors come from a woman aged 25-40 years in good health and CMV-seronegative.

The chain carries TRBV27 and TRBJ2-1; D remains ambiguous. This CDR3 comprises 14 residues. Germline loops: CDR1 MNHEY, CDR2 SMNVEV (reference sequence). Trimming stripped 5 bases from V and 0 bases from J, with 8 bases between. The CDR3 DNA reads as TGTGCCAGCAGTATAAATCCCTCCTACAATGAGCAGTTCTTC. Amino acid sequence: CASSINPSYNEQFF.

The chain has TRBV15 and TRBJ1-4; D may be TRBD1 (5 bases). In germline, CDR1 is LNHNV, CDR2 YYDKDF (reference sequence). The ends were cut back, 0 bases at V and 4 bases at J, with 12 bases in the middle. The CDR3 extends over 16 amino acids. CDR3 sequence (DNA): TGTGCCACCAGCAGAGATGGGGCAGGGCGTAATGAAAAACTGTTTTTT. Protein sequence: CATSRDGAGRNEKLFF.

The V gene is TRBV18, the J gene TRBJ2-5; 7 bases are a match to TRBD1. The CDR3 totals 14 residues. V trimming: 3 bases; J trimming: 4 bases; junction bases outside the gene matches: 5. Germline CDR1 reads KGHSH; CDR2 reads LQKENI. The DNA for the CDR3 is TGTGCCAGCTCACCCAAGGACAGGATAGAGACCCAGTACTTC. This codes for CASSPKDRIETQYF.

The chain uses TRBV28 and TRBJ2-2, with D possibly being TRBD1 (6 bases). Germline V lookup: CDR1 MDHEN, CDR2 SYDVKM. The V end lost 5 bases, the J end lost 5 bases, and 12 bases lay between the germline ends. The CDR3 runs 14 residues. CDR3 sequence reads: CASSLPTGTGELFF. The CDR3 DNA reads as TGTGCCAGCAGTCTCCCAACAGGGACCGGGGAGCTGTTTTTT.

The chain has TRBV9 and TRBJ1-2; D is ambiguous. Germline loops: CDR1 SGDLS, CDR2 YYNGEE. The CDR3 sequence is 15 residues long. Trimming left V 0 bases short and J 4 bases short, with 13 bases between. CDR3: CASSVVSQVSYGYTF. The DNA for the CDR3 is TGTGCCAGCAGCGTAGTGAGTCAGGTTTCCTATGGCTACACCTTC. Variable domain in full (rest from reference TRBV9 and TRBJ1-2): DSGVTQTPKHLITATGQRVTLRCSPRSGDLSVYWYQQSLDQGLQFLIQYYNGEERAKGNILERFSAQQFPDLHSELNLSSLELGDSALYFCASSVVSQVSYGYTFGSGTRLTVV.

The chain combines TRBV10-3 with TRBJ2-7, with TRBD2 matching 9 bases. V trimming: 10 bases; J trimming: 3 bases; junction bases outside the gene matches: 10. Germline-derived CDR1 and CDR2 are ENHRY and SYGVKD. CDR3 length: 14 residues. The CDR3 DNA sequence: TGTGCCAGCAAGCGGGAGGAGGGCCTCTACGAGCAGTACTTC. Translation gives CASKREEGLYEQYF.

The CDR3 DNA follows: TGTGCCAGCAGCCCCGAGATCTACGAGCAGTACTTC. It yields the protein CASSPEIYEQYF. The chain carries TRBV6-1 and TRBJ2-7; D uncertain. The germline gives CDR1 MNHNS, CDR2 SASEGT. This CDR3 is 12 amino acids long. Between the trimmed V and J ends, which lost 6 bases and 3 bases, there was a span of 9 bases.

The rearrangement uses TRBV6-6 and TRBJ2-7; TRBD2 matches 11 bases. The CDR3 runs to 13 residues. Germline CDR1 is MNHNY and CDR2 is SVGAGI (reference sequence). The V and J ends lost 6 bases and 6 bases, in that order; junction bases with no gene match: 4. Here the CDR3 DNA reads TGTGCCAGCAGAACTAGCGGGAGTGCCGAGCAGTACTTC. Its translation: CASRTSGSAEQYF.

This clone has just a few counts. The rearrangement links TRBV9 to TRBJ2-1, with 11 bases lining up with TRBD2. The ends lost 4 bases at V and 9 bases at J; junction bases unmatched: 12. CDR1 SGDLS and CDR2 YYNGEE come from the germline V gene. This CDR3 has 16 residues. In DNA form, the CDR3 reads TGTGCCAGCAGCTCCTTAGCGGGAGGGCCATCGGGTGAGCAGTTCTTC. This gives the protein CASSSLAGGPSGEQFF.

This clone has only one observation. The chain employs TRBV29-1 and TRBJ1-1; possible D gene TRBD1, 6 bases. Germline CDR1 is SQVTM and CDR2 is ANQGSEA. Trimming took off 6 bases at V and 0 bases at J, with 14 bases between the two ends. This CDR3 has 14 residues. The CDR3 sequence: CSVNGQGMNTEAFF. In nucleotides, the CDR3 is TGCAGCGTGAATGGCCAGGGGATGAACACTGAAGCTTTCTTT. Supplemented by reference TRBV29-1 and TRBJ1-1, the full variable domain reads SAVISQKPSRDICQRGTSLTIQCQVDSQVTMMFWYRQQPGQSLTLIATANQGSEATYESGFVIDKFPISRPNLTFSTLTVSNMSPEDSSIYLCSVNGQGMNTEAFFGQGTRLTVV.